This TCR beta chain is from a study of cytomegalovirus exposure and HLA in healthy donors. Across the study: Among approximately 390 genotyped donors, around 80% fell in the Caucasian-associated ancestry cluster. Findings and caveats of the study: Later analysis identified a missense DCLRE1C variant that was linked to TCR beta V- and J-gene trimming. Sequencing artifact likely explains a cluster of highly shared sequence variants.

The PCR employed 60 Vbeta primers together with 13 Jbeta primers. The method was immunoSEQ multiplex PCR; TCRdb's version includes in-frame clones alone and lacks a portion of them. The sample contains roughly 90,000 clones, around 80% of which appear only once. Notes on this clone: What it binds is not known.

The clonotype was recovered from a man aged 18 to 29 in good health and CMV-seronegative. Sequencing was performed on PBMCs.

The CDR3 spells CASQWTANSPLHF. In DNA, the CDR3 is TGTGCCAGTCAGTGGACAGCAAATTCACCCCTCCACTTT. The J gene is TRBJ1-6, the V gene TRBV19, with a possible D match to TRBD1 (6 bases). The CDR3 loop spans 13 amino acids. Germline V lookup: CDR1 LNHDA, CDR2 SQIVND (reference sequence). Trimming took off 8 bases at V and 7 bases at J, with 12 bases between the two ends.